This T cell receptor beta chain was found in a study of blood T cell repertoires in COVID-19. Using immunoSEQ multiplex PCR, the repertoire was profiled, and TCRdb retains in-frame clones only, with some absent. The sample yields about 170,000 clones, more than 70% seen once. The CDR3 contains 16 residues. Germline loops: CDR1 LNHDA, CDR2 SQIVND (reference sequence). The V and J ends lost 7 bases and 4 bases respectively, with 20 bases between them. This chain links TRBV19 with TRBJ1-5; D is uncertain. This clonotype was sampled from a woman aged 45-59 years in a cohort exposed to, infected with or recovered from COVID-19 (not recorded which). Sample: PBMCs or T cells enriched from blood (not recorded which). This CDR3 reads CASTPTGYVINQPQHF. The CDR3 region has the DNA TGTGCCAGTACCCCAACGGGGTACGTAATTAATCAGCCCCAGCATTTT.